Included here is one T cell receptor (beta chain) sequence, with context. Germline and junction disagree at one end, which may indicate a read error. The CDR3 sequence is 9 residues long. The germline CDR1 and CDR2 sequences are SGHTA and FQGTGA. The table came from immunoSEQ multiplex PCR; TCRdb's copy has only in-frame clones and leaves some out. This sample yields roughly 100,000 clones, of which around 86% are seen a single time; roughly 15% belongs to the top ten. This sample was taken from a study of blood T cell repertoires in COVID-19. In the study overall: The analysed material was cDNA or gDNA that came from T cells, B-cell-depleted T cells, or PBMCs.

This clonotype was sampled from a man aged 50 or older with acute or convalescent COVID-19. V gene TRBV7-3 combines with J gene TRBJ2-7; D is unclear. The source material was peripheral blood. CDR3 amino acids: CASTLPRRF. The CDR3 DNA sequence: TGTGCCAGCACCCTCCCCAGAAGATTC.